Sequencing of this TCR beta chain was carried out in a study of shared clonotypes between healthy human individuals. Study-wide findings and caveats: The authors expected sequencing depth to affect clonotype sharing among donors.

Division of CD4+ cells produced a CD45RA+ naive subset and a CD45RA-negative memory subset. Sequencing was performed with immunoSEQ multiplex PCR; in TCRdb, only in-frame clones are kept and a portion is missing. The table records roughly 1,600,000 clones, 98% of them present only once. About this clone itself: The target antigen is unknown.

This receptor was obtained from a man aged 25 to 40 in good health. Material for sequencing was naive CD4+ T cells sorted from blood. Stated subset: CD45RA+ positively selected.

CDR3 region: CASSYLGATNEKLFF. The CDR3 region has the DNA TGTGCCAGCAGTTACCTAGGAGCAACTAATGAAAAACTGTTTTTT. V usage is TRBV6-5 and J usage is TRBJ1-4, with no clear D. Germline-derived CDR1 and CDR2 are MNHEY and SVGAGI. The ends were cut back, 2 bases at V and 0 bases at J, with 7 bases in the middle. The CDR3 length is 15 residues.